The rows below give T cell receptor beta chains drawn from one sample of a study of OX40 agonist ivuxolimab in advanced cancers. This table comes from immunoSEQ multiplex PCR, and its TCRdb copy is limited to in-frame clones, with some not included. The table has 100,000 to 130,000 clones, 80% to 95% seen once; the top ten hold 0.66%. This specimen was CD4+ or CD8+ T cells sorted from blood, taken in a trial of the OX40 agonist ivuxolimab. Receptors originate from an adult with an advanced solid tumor such as melanoma, head and neck, liver or kidney cancer. CDR3s include the opening cysteine and the closing phenylalanine or tryptophan. A D gene is named only where the DNA matches it firmly. The size entry is marked missing in some rows and otherwise reads once, few, many or a size class.

size: NA; J: TRBJ1-2; V: TRBV6-5; D: NA; CDR3: CASSYSQDNYGYTF; DNA: TGTGCCAGCAGTTACTCACAGGATAACTATGGCTACACCTTC
size: NA; J: TRBJ2-1; V: TRBV19; D: TRBD1; CDR3: CASKPGQGPHEQFF; DNA: TGTGCCAGTAAACCGGGACAGGGGCCTCATGAGCAGTTCTTC
size: NA; J: TRBJ2-1; V: TRBV18; D: TRBD1; CDR3: CASSLPGTGDEQFF; DNA: TGTGCCAGCTCACTACCCGGGACAGGGGATGAGCAGTTCTTC
size: NA; J: TRBJ1-2; V: TRBV5-4; D: NA; CDR3: CASSLVGGRYGYTF; DNA: TGTGCCAGCAGCCTAGTGGGGGGACGTTATGGCTACACCTTC
size: NA; J: TRBJ1-4; V: TRBV10-3; D: TRBD1; CDR3: CAISDTGTGEEKLFF; DNA: TGTGCCATCAGTGATACCGGGACAGGGGAGGAAAAACTGTTTTTT
size: NA; J: TRBJ2-3; V: TRBV5-4; D: NA; CDR3: CASSLGGTDTQYF; DNA: TGTGCCAGCAGCTTGGGAGGCACAGATACGCAGTATTTT
size: NA; J: TRBJ1-3; V: TRBV5-1; D: NA; CDR3: CASSLAQGSGNTIYF; DNA: TGCGCCAGCAGCTTGGCCCAAGGCTCTGGAAACACCATATATTTT
size: NA; J: TRBJ2-5; V: TRBV9; D: TRBD1; CDR3: CASSVGGQGEQETQYF; DNA: TGTGCCAGCAGCGTAGGGGGACAGGGGGAACAAGAGACCCAGTACTTC
size: NA; J: TRBJ2-4; V: TRBV5-4; D: TRBD2; CDR3: CASSLATSGRENIQYF; DNA: TGTGCCAGCAGCTTGGCGACTAGCGGCAGGGAAAACATTCAGTACTTC
size: few; J: TRBJ1-3; V: TRBV2; D: NA; CDR3: CASSNGNTIYF; DNA: TGTGCCAGCAGTAATGGAAACACCATATATTTT
size: NA; J: TRBJ2-5; V: TRBV6-5; D: NA; CDR3: CASRPTTAWETQYF; DNA: TGTGCCAGCAGACCGACCACGGCCTGGGAGACCCAGTACTTC
size: NA; J: TRBJ2-2; V: TRBV27; D: TRBD1; CDR3: CASSSGTGAAGELFF; DNA: TGTGCCAGCAGTTCAGGGACAGGGGCTGCCGGGGAGCTGTTTTTT
size: few; J: TRBJ1-2; V: TRBV30; D: NA; CDR3: CAFQRGGAGSTYGYTF; DNA: TGTGCCTTCCAAAGGGGAGGGGCAGGGTCGACCTATGGCTACACCTTC
size: NA; J: TRBJ1-2; V: TRBV6-1; D: NA; CDR3: CASSESGQGYGYTF; DNA: TGTGCCAGCAGTGAGTCGGGGCAGGGCTATGGCTACACCTTC
size: NA; J: TRBJ1-4; V: TRBV14; D: NA; CDR3: CASSQVLRTTGEKLFF; DNA: TGTGCCAGCAGCCAAGTCTTGAGAACTACAGGGGAAAAACTGTTTTTT
size: NA; J: TRBJ2-7; V: TRBV6-5; D: TRBD2; CDR3: CASRGPGTSSYEQYF; DNA: TGTGCCAGCAGGGGGCCCGGGACTAGTTCCTACGAGCAGTACTTC
size: NA; J: TRBJ2-5; V: TRBV30; D: NA; CDR3: CAWRDPGGLKQETQYF; DNA: TGTGCCTGGAGGGACCCCGGGGGCCTAAAACAAGAGACCCAGTACTTC
size: NA; J: TRBJ1-5; V: TRBV10-2; D: NA; CDR3: CASSDPSTRSQVDQPQHF; DNA: TGCGCCAGCAGTGACCCCTCTACCAGGTCCCAGGTGGATCAGCCCCAGCATTTT
size: NA; J: TRBJ1-2; V: TRBV7-2; D: NA; CDR3: CASSLDGSSYGYTF; DNA: TGTGCCAGCAGCTTAGACGGGTCCAGCTATGGCTACACCTTC
size: NA; J: TRBJ1-5; V: TRBV4-1; D: TRBD1; CDR3: CASSQDVAGQGSNQPQHF; DNA: TGCGCCAGCAGCCAAGATGTGGCGGGACAGGGCTCCAATCAGCCCCAGCATTTT
size: NA; J: TRBJ1-3; V: TRBV7-2; D: NA; CDR3: CASSLGGGLGRSGNTIYF; DNA: TGTGCCAGCAGCTTAGGGGGAGGGTTGGGGCGCTCTGGAAACACCATATATTTT
size: NA; J: TRBJ2-1; V: TRBV9; D: NA; CDR3: CASSVVSPSSYNEQFF; DNA: TGTGCCAGCAGCGTAGTATCCCCAAGCTCCTACAATGAGCAGTTCTTC
size: NA; J: TRBJ2-1; V: TRBV19; D: TRBD1; CDR3: CASSSNRDRVYNEQFF; DNA: TGTGCCAGTAGTTCCAACCGGGACAGGGTCTACAATGAGCAGTTCTTC
size: NA; J: TRBJ1-5; V: TRBV6-5; D: TRBD1; CDR3: CASSGQGKSEPQHF; DNA: TGTGCCAGCAGTGGACAGGGAAAGTCGGAGCCCCAGCATTTT
size: NA; J: TRBJ2-7; V: TRBV25-1; D: TRBD2; CDR3: CASSVRLAGRNYEQYF; DNA: TGTGCCAGCAGTGTTAGACTAGCGGGAAGGAACTATGAGCAGTACTTC
size: NA; J: TRBJ1-5; V: TRBV7-2; D: NA; CDR3: CASSLLQDSNQPQHF; DNA: TGTGCCAGCAGCCTACTCCAGGATAGCAATCAGCCCCAGCATTTT
size: NA; J: TRBJ1-6; V: TRBV11-3; D: TRBD1; CDR3: CASRGDRANSPLHF; DNA: TGTGCCAGCAGGGGGGACAGGGCCAATTCACCCCTCCACTTT
size: NA; J: TRBJ1-5; V: TRBV9; D: TRBD1; CDR3: CASSAGTGTGNQPQHF; DNA: TGTGCCAGCAGCGCGGGGACCGGGACAGGGAATCAGCCCCAGCATTTT
size: NA; J: TRBJ2-5; V: TRBV2; D: NA; CDR3: CASSGGLGETQYF; DNA: TGTGCCAGCAGTGGAGGGTTAGGGGAGACCCAGTACTTC
size: once; J: TRBJ2-3; V: TRBV7-8; D: TRBD2; CDR3: CASIPPGKRGAGDTQYF; DNA: TGTGCCAGCATCCCCCCGGGGAAGCGGGGGGCGGGAGATACGCAGTATTTT
size: NA; J: TRBJ1-2; V: TRBV5-1; D: NA; CDR3: CASSSTNYGYTF; DNA: TGCGCCAGCAGCTCGACTAACTATGGCTACACCTTC
size: once; J: TRBJ2-3; V: TRBV5-1; D: NA; CDR3: CASSLGPWAGTDTQYF; DNA: TGCGCCAGCAGCTTGGGTCCCTGGGCGGGCACAGATACGCAGTATTTT
size: NA; J: TRBJ2-3; V: TRBV5-4; D: NA; CDR3: CASSAPRDTQYF; DNA: TGTGCCAGCAGCGCCCCGAGAGATACGCAGTATTTT
size: NA; J: TRBJ2-7; V: TRBV6-1; D: NA; CDR3: CASGSRAHEQYF; DNA: TGTGCCAGCGGGAGCAGGGCCCACGAGCAGTACTTC
size: NA; J: TRBJ2-2; V: TRBV19; D: NA; CDR3: CASLRRGAENTGELFF; DNA: TGTGCCTCCCTGCGCCGGGGGGCGGAAAACACCGGGGAGCTGTTTTTT
size: NA; J: TRBJ1-2; V: TRBV6-1; D: NA; CDR3: CASSEAVLGYTF; DNA: TGTGCCAGCAGTGAAGCGGTGCTGGGCTACACCTTC
size: NA; J: TRBJ1-2; V: TRBV6-5; D: NA; CDR3: CASSYPPPNYGYTF; DNA: TGTGCCAGCAGTTACCCCCCCCCGAACTATGGCTACACCTTC
size: NA; J: TRBJ2-5; V: TRBV14; D: NA; CDR3: CASSQIQTSMGTQYF; DNA: TGTGCCAGCAGCCAAATCCAGACCTCAATGGGGACCCAGTACTTC
size: NA; J: TRBJ2-5; V: TRBV7-7; D: NA; CDR3: CASSRNRDTLWETQYF; DNA: TGTGCTAGCAGCCGAAACCGGGACACCCTTTGGGAGACCCAGTACTTC
size: NA; J: TRBJ1-4; V: TRBV10-3; D: TRBD1; CDR3: CAISDPQGPTNEKLFF; DNA: TGTGCCATCAGTGACCCACAGGGGCCCACTAATGAAAAACTGTTTTTT
size: NA; J: TRBJ1-5; V: TRBV6-5; D: TRBD1; CDR3: CASSYSGTDPRQPQHF; DNA: TGTGCCAGCAGTTACTCCGGGACAGACCCCCGACAGCCCCAGCATTTT
size: NA; J: TRBJ1-1; V: TRBV19; D: TRBD1; CDR3: CASMSTGTGVPNTEAFF; DNA: TGTGCCAGTATGAGTACCGGGACAGGGGTGCCGAACACTGAAGCTTTCTTT
size: NA; J: TRBJ2-1; V: TRBV7-2; D: TRBD1; CDR3: CASSSRTGAQDNEQFF; DNA: TGTGCCAGCAGCTCCCGGACAGGAGCACAAGACAATGAGCAGTTCTTC
size: NA; J: TRBJ2-7; V: TRBV14; D: TRBD2; CDR3: CASSRRTSGTSYEQYF; DNA: TGTGCCAGCAGCCGAAGGACTAGCGGGACCTCCTACGAGCAGTACTTC
size: once; J: TRBJ2-6; V: TRBV12-5; D: NA; CDR3: CASGLAGQPFSSGANVLTF; DNA: TGTGCTAGTGGTTTGGCTGGGCAGCCGTTTTCCTCTGGGGCCAACGTCCTGACTTTC
size: NA; J: TRBJ1-5; V: TRBV10-2; D: TRBD1; CDR3: CASSEGQGFSNQPQHF; DNA: TGCGCCAGCAGTGAGGGACAGGGATTTAGCAATCAGCCCCAGCATTTT
size: NA; J: TRBJ1-1; V: TRBV9; D: TRBD1; CDR3: CASSAPTGMNTEAFF; DNA: TGTGCCAGCAGCGCCCCGACAGGGATGAACACTGAAGCTTTCTTT
size: NA; J: TRBJ1-1; V: TRBV4-1; D: NA; CDR3: CASSPGTPPPEAFF; DNA: TGCGCCAGCAGCCCAGGGACACCCCCGCCTGAAGCTTTCTTT
size: NA; J: TRBJ1-6; V: TRBV4-2; D: TRBD1; CDR3: CASSLTGTGAGSPLHF; DNA: TGTGCCAGCAGTTTAACTGGGACAGGGGCTGGTTCACCCCTCCACTTT